One sample yielded the 18 T cell receptor beta chains listed below, sequenced in a study of cytomegalovirus exposure and HLA in healthy donors (dated by TCRdb to 2016 to 2017). The method was the immunoSEQ multiplex PCR assay. For the multiplex PCR, a mixture combining 60 forward primers for TCR Vbeta segments and 13 reverse primers for TCR Jbeta segments was used. What TCRdb holds here is the immuneACCESS table cut down to in-frame rearrangements. Part of the clones is not present; checked against another copy, under half of the missing clones reflect an unresolved V gene, and the others are unexplained. In all, the sample holds about 160,000 clones, and roughly 80% of those were seen once. The ten largest clones add up to approximately 1.3% of the sample. Material for sequencing was PBMCs. Every receptor here comes from a man younger than 40 in good health and CMV-seronegative.

The chain joins TRBV6-1 to TRBJ1-3; 7 nucleotides agree with TRBD1. V was pared by 11 bases and J by 6 bases, with 13 bases of the junction left unmatched. Germline V lookup: CDR1 MNHNS, CDR2 SASEGT. This CDR3 is 14 amino acids long. This CDR3 reads CAVDMGTDLNTIYF. The CDR3 DNA is TGTGCCGTCGATATGGGGACAGACTTAAACACCATATATTTT.

This sequence joins TRBV20-1 and TRBJ2-5; TRBD2 aligns across 9 bases. Germline values: CDR1 DFQATT, CDR2 SNEGSKA (reference sequence). This CDR3 comprises 11 residues. This chain's CDR3 is CTGLARETQYF. In nucleotides, the CDR3 is TGCACCGGACTAGCGAGAGAGACCCAGTACTTC.

This sequence joins TRBV28 and TRBJ2-7, with TRBD1 matching over 7 bases. J was trimmed by 5 bases and V by 6 bases; bases with no gene match: 10. Germline CDR1 MDHEN, CDR2 SYDVKM. The CDR3 has 14 residues. The CDR3: CASSPPRQGDEQYF. Here the CDR3 DNA reads TGTGCCAGCAGCCCACCCCGTCAGGGGGACGAGCAGTACTTC.

The rearrangement joins TRBV19 to TRBJ1-2; maybe TRBD1 (6 bases). The V end lost 8 bases, the J end lost 0 bases, and 10 bases lay between the germline ends. Germline assignment: CDR1 LNHDA and CDR2 SQIVND (reference sequence). The CDR3 is 13 amino acids. CDR3 residues: CASRDITNYGYTF. The CDR3 nucleotides read TGTGCCAGTCGGGACATTACTAACTATGGCTACACCTTC.

The rearrangement joins TRBV15 to TRBJ2-5, with 8 bases lining up with TRBD2. The germline V gene has CDR1 LNHNV and CDR2 YYDKDF (reference sequence). V dropped 1 base and J dropped 4; count of bases not matched to a gene: 8. CDR3 length: 16 residues. CDR3 amino acids: CATSRAKAGGGETQYF. CDR3 nucleotides: TGTGCCACCAGCAGAGCAAAGGCGGGAGGAGGAGAGACCCAGTACTTC.

This rearrangement joins TRBV7-9 to TRBJ2-5; 10 bases fit TRBD1. The junction had 9 bases not matched to a gene; V was cut back by 3 bases and J by 5 bases. The length of the CDR3 is 16 residues. Germline V gives CDR1 SEHNR, CDR2 FQNEAQ (reference sequence). The CDR3 nucleotides are TGTGCCAGCAGCTTTGACGGGACAGGGGACGGGGAGACCCAGTACTTC. As protein: CASSFDGTGDGETQYF.

The chain employs TRBV7-9 and TRBJ1-6; 7 nucleotides line up with TRBD1. Trimming took 2 bases from V and 10 from J; bases not matched to a gene: 14. The CDR3 covers 17 residues. Per the germline V gene, CDR1 is SEHNR and CDR2 is FQNEAQ (reference sequence). The CDR3 spells CASSLTAPYRGDSPLHF. Here the CDR3 DNA reads TGTGCCAGCAGCTTAACCGCTCCTTACAGGGGAGACTCACCCCTCCACTTT.

V gene TRBV29-1 combines with J gene TRBJ2-5, with a tentative D call TRBD1 (5 bases). The CDR3 has 12 residues. Per germline, CDR1 SQVTM and CDR2 ANQGSEA. V was clipped by 3 bases and J by 6 bases, with 11 bases between them. The chain's CDR3 is CSVDSPGKTQYF. CDR3 in DNA: TGCAGCGTTGACAGCCCAGGGAAGACCCAGTACTTC.

The J gene is TRBJ2-7, the V gene TRBV11-3, with D possibly TRBD1 on 5 matching bases. The CDR3 loop spans 15 amino acids. V dropped 0 bases and J dropped 2 bases, with 11 bases sitting between them. Per germline, CDR1 SGHNT and CDR2 YENEEA. CDR3 DNA: TGTGCCAGCAGCTTAGATACAGGACCGACCTACGAGCAGTACTTC. Its protein product is CASSLDTGPTYEQYF.

The V call is TRBV18, the J call TRBJ2-3; TRBD2 is a possible D gene (6 bases). The CDR3 loop spans 15 amino acids. The germline V gene has CDR1 KGHSH and CDR2 LQKENI. Trimming pared 3 bases from V and 1 base from J, leaving 11 bases between. The DNA for the CDR3 is TGTGCCAGCTCACCCACGGGACTCCGCACAGATACGCAGTATTTT. This sequence encodes CASSPTGLRTDTQYF.

The chain is built from TRBV30 and TRBJ2-7, with D possibly TRBD2 on 5 matching bases. Trimming took off 0 bases at V and 7 bases at J, with 10 bases between the two ends. Per the germline V gene, CDR1 is GTSNPN and CDR2 is SVGIG (reference sequence). The CDR3 runs to 12 residues. CDR3 nucleotides: TGTGCCTGGAGTGTATTCGGGGAAGAGCAGTACTTC. This encodes CAWSVFGEEQYF. Supplemented by reference TRBV30 and TRBJ2-7, the full variable domain reads SQTIHQWPATLVQPVGSPLSLECTVEGTSNPNLYWYRQAAGRGLQLLFYSVGIGQISSEVPQNLSASRPQDRQFILSSKKLLLSDSGFYLCAWSVFGEEQYFGPGTRLTVT.

The chain recombines TRBV7-2 with TRBJ1-5; D unresolved. CDR1 and CDR2 from the germline V gene are SGHTA and FQGNSA. The CDR3 covers 14 residues. Trimming left V 10 bases short and J 0 bases short, with 13 bases between. The CDR3 DNA is TGTGCCACCCAGGACTTACTTAGCAATCAGCCCCAGCATTTT. The encoded protein is CATQDLLSNQPQHF.

V usage is TRBV19 and J usage is TRBJ1-1, with D hard to call. The CDR3 sequence is 16 residues long. The germline CDR1 and CDR2 sequences are LNHDA and SQIVND (reference sequence). V was shortened by 9 bases and J by 0 bases, with 20 bases between the two germline ends. The CDR3 coding sequence is TGTGCCAGCACTTGGGAGTGGGGAAGGCTGAACACTGAAGCTTTCTTT. Encoded protein: CASTWEWGRLNTEAFF. Together with reference TRBV19 and TRBJ1-1, the CDR3 gives the full variable domain: DGGITQSPKYLFRKEGQNVTLSCEQNLNHDAMYWYRQDPGQGLRLIYYSQIVNDFQKGDIAEGYSVSREKKESFPLTVTSAQKNPTAFYLCASTWEWGRLNTEAFFGQGTRLTVV.

The chain joins TRBV5-8 to TRBJ2-7; 10 bases match TRBD2. The CDR3 has 17 amino acids. Losses at the gene ends were 1 base for V and 0 bases for J; bases not matched to a gene: 7. Germline V gene lookup returns CDR1 SGHTS and CDR2 YDEGEE. The CDR3: CASSLWLAGAISYEQYF. DNA of the CDR3: TGTGCCAGCAGCTTGTGGCTAGCGGGAGCCATCTCCTACGAGCAGTACTTC.

The chain couples TRBV19 to TRBJ1-2; D is unclear. Trimming removed 10 bases at V and 4 bases at J, with 16 bases between. This CDR3 comprises 13 residues. CDR1 and CDR2 (germline): LNHDA, SQIVND (reference sequence). DNA of the CDR3: TGTGCCACAAGCGGTCTTACTTTCTATGGCTACACCTTC. This gives the protein CATSGLTFYGYTF.

The chain joins TRBV27 to TRBJ2-7; 9 bases align to TRBD1. V lost 5 bases and J lost 3; bases outside the gene matches: 5. The germline CDR1 and CDR2 sequences are MNHEY and SMNVEV (reference sequence). The CDR3 sequence is 14 residues long. This CDR3 is CASSGPTGGYEQYF. DNA for the CDR3: TGTGCCAGCAGTGGGCCGACAGGGGGCTACGAGCAGTACTTC.

The J gene is TRBJ2-1, the V gene TRBV28; 13 nucleotides agree with TRBD2. Germline CDR1 and CDR2: MDHEN and SYDVKM. V shed 6 bases, J shed 13 bases, and the junction held 12 bases outside the gene matches. The CDR3 runs 15 residues. The CDR3, as DNA: TGTGCCAGCAGACCCGGACTAGCGGGGGTGAGCGATCAGTTCTTC. This sequence encodes CASRPGLAGVSDQFF.

The chain is built from TRBV5-1 and TRBJ2-5, with 8 bases lining up with TRBD1. Trimming took 0 bases from V and 1 from J; bases not matched to a gene: 2. The CDR3 length is 15 residues. CDR1 is SGHRS and CDR2 is YFSETQ in the germline V gene. The CDR3 DNA is TGCGCCAGCAGCTTGGACAGGGGGTTCCAAGAGACCCAGTACTTC. Translation: CASSLDRGFQETQYF.